The 29 T cell receptor beta chains below come from one sample, sequenced in a study of blood T cell repertoires in COVID-19 (dated by TCRdb to 2020 to 2021). Libraries came from the immunoSEQ multiplex PCR assay. Sourced from immuneACCESS, this table was stored by TCRdb with only in-frame sequences that have V and J called. A share of the clones is absent; for the studies checked, an unresolved V gene accounts for under half, and the remainder has no known explanation. In this sample the table shows approximately 230,000 clones, 80% to 90% of which occur a single time. The top ten hold 1.3% to 1.5% of the sample. Sequencing was done on a sample of peripheral blood. These receptor sequences come from a man older than 75 with acute or convalescent COVID-19.

The J gene is TRBJ2-1, the V gene TRBV2; 7 positions match TRBD1. Trimming cost V 1 base and J 10 bases; bases outside gene matches: 4. There are 13 residues in the CDR3. The V gene's germline CDR1 is SNHLY and CDR2 FYNNEI. The CDR3 nucleotides are TGTGCCAGCAGTGAAGTACAGGGGTACGAGCAGTTCTTC. This gives the protein CASSEVQGYEQFF.

This clone appeared once. The rearrangement joins TRBV11-3 to TRBJ1-2, with D possibly TRBD1 on 5 matching bases. The CDR3 has 16 residues. The ends were cut back, 2 bases at V and 8 bases at J, with 21 bases in the middle. Germline assignment: CDR1 SGHNT and CDR2 YENEEA. The CDR3 sequence is CASSLILPPTRGGYTF. For the CDR3, the DNA is TGTGCCAGCAGCTTAATCCTTCCCCCGACTCGGGGGGGCTACACCTTC.

V is TRBV7-2 and J is TRBJ2-5; 13 nucleotides line up with TRBD2. After removal of 4 bases from V and 5 bases from J, the junction contained 7 bases not matched to a gene. CDR1 SGHTA and CDR2 FQGNSA come from the germline V gene. The CDR3 is made up of 16 amino acids. DNA of the CDR3: TGTGCCAGCAGCTCCCGGACTAGCGGGAGTCGGGAGACCCAGTACTTC. Translation: CASSSRTSGSRETQYF.

The genes are TRBV27 and TRBJ1-5; D not resolved. The CDR3 length is 15 residues. Looked up from germline, CDR1 is MNHEY and CDR2 is SMNVEV (reference sequence). Deletions cut 5 bases from V and 0 bases from J, with 11 bases between. The CDR3 spells CASSIEPYSNQPQHF. CDR3 bases: TGTGCCAGCAGTATAGAGCCATATAGCAATCAGCCCCAGCATTTT.

This clone was found once. V is TRBV6-5 and J is TRBJ1-1; no definite D call. CDR1 and CDR2 from the germline V gene are MNHEY and SVGAGI. Trimming stripped 0 bases from V and 0 bases from J, with 11 bases between. This CDR3 has 16 amino acids. The CDR3 protein is CASSYSITRLNTEAFF. The CDR3 nucleotides are TGTGCCAGCAGTTACTCGATAACAAGATTGAACACTGAAGCTTTCTTT.

This chain links TRBV29-1 with TRBJ2-2; tentatively, D is TRBD2 (6 bases). Germline CDR1 SQVTM, CDR2 ANQGSEA. The V end lost 7 bases, the J end lost 3 bases, and 12 bases lay between the germline ends. CDR3 length equals 13 residues. CDR3 loop: CSASRRDTGELFF. The CDR3 nucleotides are TGCAGCGCCTCCCGGAGGGACACCGGGGAGCTGTTTTTT.

The chain combines TRBV28 with TRBJ2-1; 9 bases line up with TRBD2. CDR1 and CDR2 from the germline V gene are MDHEN and SYDVKM. V dropped 4 bases and J dropped 7; count of bases not matched to a gene: 8. This CDR3 has 15 amino acids. DNA of the CDR3: TGTGCCAGCAGTTCCGGGGGACTAGCAGGGAATGAGCAGTTCTTC. Its protein product is CASSSGGLAGNEQFF.

The chain uses TRBV19 and TRBJ1-6; D gene uncertain. CDR1 and CDR2 from the germline V gene are LNHDA and SQIVND (reference sequence). V was pared by 3 bases and J by 8 bases, with 11 bases between. The CDR3 is 14 amino acids. As DNA, the CDR3 is TGTGCCAGTAGTATCCAGGTTTTTGATTCACCCCTCCACTTT. This gives the protein CASSIQVFDSPLHF.

This chain uses TRBV14 with TRBJ1-2; 10 positions match TRBD1. V trimming: 5 bases; J trimming: 3 bases; junction bases outside the gene matches: 3. The CDR3 length is 14 residues. Germline V gene sequence: CDR1 SGHDN, CDR2 FVKESK. The CDR3 loop reads CASSMDRGYYGYTF. CDR3 coding DNA: TGTGCCAGCAGCATGGACAGGGGGTACTATGGCTACACCTTC.

Only one count was recorded for this clone. This chain uses TRBV7-2 with TRBJ2-5; possible D gene TRBD2, 6 bases. V dropped 3 bases and J dropped 5 bases, with 10 bases sitting between them. Germline V CDR1 and CDR2: SGHTA, FQGNSA. The CDR3 spans 13 residues. CDR3 coding DNA: TGTGCCAGCAGCTTTAATCGGGGGGAGACCCAGTACTTC. It encodes CASSFNRGETQYF. Full variable domain (outside the CDR3, taken from reference TRBV7-2 and TRBJ2-5): GAGVSQSPSNKVTEKGKDVELRCDPISGHTALYWYRQSLGQGLEFLIYFQGNSAPDKSGLPSDRFSAERTGGSVSTLTIQRTQQEDSAVYLCASSFNRGETQYFGPGTRLLVL.

This chain joins TRBV3-1 (or the pseudogene TRBV3-2) and TRBJ2-7, with 9 positions matching TRBD2. The CDR3 length is 16 residues. V was pared by 0 bases and J by 2 bases, with 5 bases of the junction left unmatched. Germline lookup yields CDR1 LGHDT and CDR2 YNNKEL (reference sequence). The CDR3 here is CASSQDVASGAYEQYF. CDR3 nucleotides: TGTGCCAGCAGCCAAGATGTGGCTAGCGGGGCCTACGAGCAGTACTTC.

The V call is TRBV7-2, the J call TRBJ1-1, with TRBD1 matching 7 bases. V was clipped by 3 bases and J by 5 bases; unmatched bases: 9. Per germline, CDR1 SGHTA and CDR2 FQGNSA. The CDR3 runs to 15 residues. The CDR3 nucleotides read TGTGCCAGCAGCTTCTTACAGGGGAACAGTACTGAAGCTTTCTTT. It encodes CASSFLQGNSTEAFF.

The chain is built from TRBV7-7 and TRBJ2-1; TRBD2 is a possible D gene (7 bases). Germline CDR1 reads SSHAT; CDR2 reads FNYEAQ (reference sequence). The V and J ends lost 5 bases and 4 bases respectively, with 18 bases between them. The CDR3 sequence is 16 residues long. The CDR3 sequence: CASSPDEGGIYNEQFF. For the CDR3, the DNA is TGTGCCAGCAGCCCAGACGAGGGGGGGATTTACAATGAGCAGTTCTTC.

The V call is TRBV2, the J call TRBJ1-3, with TRBD1 matching 8 bases. The germline gives CDR1 SNHLY, CDR2 FYNNEI. V was pared by 5 bases and J by 0 bases, with 9 bases of the junction left unmatched. CDR3 length equals 17 residues. The CDR3 spells CASSYDRGPNSGNTIYF. In DNA form, the CDR3 reads TGTGCCAGCAGTTATGACAGGGGCCCGAACTCTGGAAACACCATATATTTT.

The chain carries TRBV7-9 and TRBJ2-3; 7 bases fit TRBD2. Germline V gene sequence: CDR1 SEHNR, CDR2 FQNEAQ (reference sequence). The V gene end was trimmed by 1 base and the J gene end by 4 bases; junction bases not matched to a gene: 8. The CDR3 loop spans 16 amino acids. CDR3 nucleotide sequence: TGTGCCAGCAGCTTAGGGGGCGGGAGAAGGGCAGATACGCAGTATTTT. It yields the protein CASSLGGGRRADTQYF.

The chain has TRBV10-1 and TRBJ1-2; TRBD1 agrees at 8 bases. CDR1 and CDR2 from the germline V gene are WNHNN and SYGVQD (reference sequence). This CDR3 spans 12 amino acids. With 7 bases clipped from V and 7 bases from J, the junction kept 5 bases outside the gene matches. CDR3 sequence: CASIYRGSGYTF. DNA for the CDR3: TGCGCCAGCATCTACAGGGGGAGTGGCTACACCTTC.

The chain combines TRBV19 with TRBJ1-4, with 8 bases fitting TRBD1. V dropped 6 bases and J dropped 3; count of bases not matched to a gene: 3. CDR1 and CDR2 (germline): LNHDA, SQIVND (reference sequence). The CDR3 loop spans 14 amino acids. In DNA form, the CDR3 reads TGTGCCAGTAGCCAGGGGGCGGCTAATGAAAAACTGTTTTTT. It specifies CASSQGAANEKLFF.

This clone was seen only a few times. The CDR3 sequence: CASSIPGQGPSSYNSPLHF. The CDR3 DNA follows: TGTGCCAGCAGCATACCGGGACAGGGCCCGAGCTCCTATAATTCACCCCTCCACTTT. The V gene is TRBV7-9, the J gene TRBJ1-6; TRBD1 aligns across 9 bases. CDR1 and CDR2 (germline): SEHNR, FQNEAQ (reference sequence). This CDR3 spans 19 amino acids. V lost 5 bases, J lost 0 bases, and 11 bases stayed unmatched. Full variable domain (missing parts from reference TRBV7-9 and TRBJ1-6): DTGVSQNPRHKITKRGQNVTFRCDPISEHNRLYWYRQTLGQGPEFLTYFQNEAQLEKSRLLSDRFSAERPKGSFSTLEIQRTEQGDSAMYLCASSIPGQGPSSYNSPLHFGNGTRLTVT.

The chain joins TRBV19 to TRBJ1-1, with D unclear. CDR3 length equals 14 residues. V lost 6 bases and J lost 2, with 13 bases in between. Looked up from germline, CDR1 is LNHDA and CDR2 is SQIVND (reference sequence). CDR3 nucleotides: TGTGCCAGTAGCCCCCGAGCAGGCAACACTGAAGCTTTCTTT. It is translated as CASSPRAGNTEAFF.

CDR3 amino acids: CASSLTGNTEAFF. CDR3 in DNA: TGTGCCAGCAGTCTGACAGGGAACACTGAAGCTTTCTTT. The chain couples TRBV27 to TRBJ1-1; the D gene is possibly TRBD1 (6 bases). The CDR3 consists of 13 residues. The V gene's germline CDR1 is MNHEY and CDR2 SMNVEV (reference sequence). V shed 5 bases and J shed 1 base, with 8 bases lying between them.

This sequence joins TRBV18 and TRBJ2-1; TRBD2 agrees at 7 bases. The ends lost 4 bases at V and 1 base at J; junction bases unmatched: 10. CDR1 is KGHSH and CDR2 is LQKENI in the germline V gene. The CDR3 loop spans 17 amino acids. CDR3: CASSLVAGAGSYNEQFF. The CDR3 coding sequence is TGTGCCAGCTCACTCGTCGCGGGAGCAGGTTCCTACAATGAGCAGTTCTTC.

This rearrangement joins TRBV9 to TRBJ1-6; 7 bases are shared with TRBD1. Germline V gives CDR1 SGDLS, CDR2 YYNGEE. CDR3 length: 15 amino acids. V lost 0 bases, J lost 10 bases, and 7 bases stayed unmatched. In DNA, the CDR3 is TGTGCCAGCAGCGTAGAGTGGACAGGAGGGTCACCCCTCCACTTT. Protein sequence: CASSVEWTGGSPLHF.

The gene calls are TRBV5-6 and TRBJ2-3; TRBD1 matches at 9 bases. Germline CDR1 and CDR2: SGHDT and YYEEEE. The CDR3 is made up of 15 amino acids. Unmatched junction bases numbered 7, after V lost 6 bases and J lost 2 bases. CDR3 bases: TGTGCCAGCAAGCTGACAGGGGGAGTCACAGATACGCAGTATTTT. Translated, it gives CASKLTGGVTDTQYF. The variable domain in full, with the rest retrieved from reference TRBV5-6 and TRBJ2-3, is DAGVTQSPTHLIKTRGQQVTLRCSPKSGHDTVSWYQQALGQGPQFIFQYYEEEERQRGNFPDRFSGHQFPNYSSELNVNALLLGDSALYLCASKLTGGVTDTQYFGPGTRLTVL.

The chain is built from TRBV5-4 and TRBJ2-1, with 10 bases that match TRBD2. The length of the CDR3 is 16 residues. The J segment lost 12 bases and the V segment lost 0 bases, leaving 12 bases of the junction unmatched. From germline, CDR1 is SGHNT and CDR2 YYREEE (reference sequence). CDR3 DNA sequence: TGTGCCAGCAGCTTGGGGACTAGCGGTCAACTATTTGCGCAGTTCTTC. Protein: CASSLGTSGQLFAQFF.

This chain connects TRBV10-3 to TRBJ2-7; a weak D match, TRBD2 (6 bases). V lost 7 bases and J lost 4, with 14 bases in between. Germline V CDR1 and CDR2: ENHRY, SYGVKD. The CDR3 length is 13 residues. The CDR3 protein is CAINTGTSYEQYF. The CDR3 DNA follows: TGTGCCATCAATACCGGGACTTCATACGAGCAGTACTTC.

J is TRBJ1-1 and V is TRBV29-1; D is unclear. Germline V gene lookup returns CDR1 SQVTM and CDR2 ANQGSEA. The CDR3 spans 13 residues. Trimming shortened V by 4 bases and J by 1 base, and 10 bases separated the two germline ends. The CDR3 region is CSVALLGNTEAFF. The DNA for the CDR3 is TGCAGCGTTGCCCTGCTAGGGAACACTGAAGCTTTCTTT.

The sample holds a few counts of this clone. In DNA form, the CDR3 reads TGTGCCAGCAGTTCTGAGACACATCAGCCCCAGCATTTT. It encodes CASSSETHQPQHF. The chain joins TRBV12-3 or TRBV12-4 to TRBJ1-5; D gene unclear. CDR3 length: 13 amino acids. Trimming shortened V by 4 bases and J by 5 bases, and 9 bases separated the two germline ends.

The J gene is TRBJ2-5, the V gene TRBV19; TRBD1 aligns across 8 bases. This CDR3 contains 13 residues. Germline V gene sequence: CDR1 LNHDA, CDR2 SQIVND (reference sequence). The V and J ends lost 5 bases and 4 bases, in that order; junction bases with no gene match: 3. CDR3 residues: CASSDRGGETQYF. The CDR3, as DNA: TGTGCCAGTAGTGACAGGGGTGGAGAGACCCAGTACTTC.

This chain links TRBV5-4 with TRBJ1-4; D not resolved. In germline, CDR1 is SGHNT, CDR2 YYREEE (reference sequence). The CDR3 has 13 amino acids. Deletions cut 5 bases from V and 8 bases from J, with 13 bases between. Here the CDR3 DNA reads TGTGCCAGCAGGCGGGAAGCTGGGGAAAAACTGTTTTTT. Translation: CASRREAGEKLFF.